These 22 T cell receptor beta chains were all obtained from the same sample, sequenced in a study of blood T cell repertoires in COVID-19. Profiled with immunoSEQ multiplex PCR; TCRdb holds only in-frame clones, not every one. The sample yields 100,000 to 120,000 clones, roughly 85% seen once. The sequencing input was peripheral blood. The source is a human donor in a cohort sampled during active COVID-19.

V is TRBV6-6 and J is TRBJ2-3, with TRBD2 identical over 7 bases. V gave up 0 bases and J gave up 1 base; unmatched junction bases: 4. The CDR3 runs 16 residues. Looked up from germline, CDR1 is MNHNY and CDR2 is SVGAGI (reference sequence). The CDR3 DNA is TGTGCCAGCAGTTACTCGCACGCGGGAGGCACAGATACGCAGTATTTT. Encoded protein: CASSYSHAGGTDTQYF.

The V and J genes are TRBV3-1 (or the pseudogene TRBV3-2) and TRBJ1-1; no clear D gene. From germline, CDR1 is LGHDT and CDR2 YNNKEL (reference sequence). V dropped 5 bases and J dropped 0 bases, with 10 bases sitting between them. The length of the CDR3 is 14 residues. CDR3: CASSSTAVNTEAFF. The CDR3 DNA follows: TGTGCCAGCAGCTCTACTGCGGTGAACACTGAAGCTTTCTTT.

The chain carries TRBV6-5 and TRBJ1-6; 11 bases are shared with TRBD1. V lost 5 bases to trimming and J lost 8 bases; unmatched junction nucleotides: 5. Germline V gene sequence: CDR1 MNHEY, CDR2 SVGAGI. CDR3 length: 15 amino acids. CDR3 sequence: CASSRTGGAYSPLHF. The CDR3 nucleotides read TGTGCCAGCAGTCGGACAGGGGGCGCATATTCACCCCTCCACTTT.

This clone was seen just once. The CDR3 protein is CASSHPAGEQYF. The CDR3 DNA follows: TGTGCCAGCAGCCACCCCGCGGGCGAGCAGTACTTC. V and J are TRBV7-8 and TRBJ2-7, with D maybe TRBD2 (5 bases). V was pared by 5 bases and J by 6 bases, with 11 bases between. The CDR3 runs to 12 residues. In germline, CDR1 is SGHVS, CDR2 FQNEAQ.

This chain links TRBV2 with TRBJ1-6, with unresolved D. V lost 4 bases and J lost 4, with 14 bases in between. From germline, CDR1 is SNHLY and CDR2 FYNNEI. This CDR3 region has 16 residues. For the CDR3, the DNA is TGTGCCAGCAGTGCCCCCGGAGGTTCATATAATTCACCCCTCCACTTT. Protein product: CASSAPGGSYNSPLHF.

The CDR3 nucleotides read TGTGCCTGGAGCGCGGGACTAGCGGGGGGGCTGGATACGCAGTATTTT. Translation gives CAWSAGLAGGLDTQYF. This chain links TRBV30 with TRBJ2-3; 16 bases are a match to TRBD2. J gave up 6 bases and V 3 bases, and 6 bases lay outside the gene matches. The CDR3 loop spans 16 amino acids. Germline CDR1 and CDR2: GTSNPN and SVGIG (reference sequence).

The CDR3 DNA reads TGTGCCAGCAGTGAGGCACCCCGTACCGAAGCTTTCTTT. Protein: CASSEAPRTEAFF. The rearrangement uses TRBV2 and TRBJ1-1; D not certain. Germline V CDR1 and CDR2: SNHLY, FYNNEI. The CDR3 has 13 residues. V lost 3 bases to trimming and J lost 8 bases, with 13 bases between them.

This chain links TRBV19 with TRBJ2-1; D is perhaps TRBD2 (6 bases). This CDR3 has 15 residues. Between the trimmed V and J ends, which lost 3 bases and 8 bases, there was a span of 17 bases. From germline, CDR1 is LNHDA and CDR2 SQIVND (reference sequence). The CDR3 region is CASSIGTLSPHEQFF. The CDR3 bases are TGTGCCAGTAGTATCGGGACTCTCTCTCCCCATGAGCAGTTCTTC.

The CDR3 loop reads CASSYAGQGNYGYTF. Written as DNA, the CDR3 is TGTGCCAGCAGTTACGCAGGACAGGGTAACTATGGCTACACCTTC. The chain is built from TRBV6-5 and TRBJ1-2; 8 bases map to TRBD1. J was trimmed by 1 base and V by 2 bases; bases with no gene match: 3. The CDR3 runs 15 residues. The germline CDR1 and CDR2 sequences are MNHEY and SVGAGI.

This clone was counted only a few times. This chain connects TRBV12-5 to TRBJ1-5; 8 bases are a match to TRBD1. This CDR3 contains 17 residues. Germline V gene lookup returns CDR1 LGHNT and CDR2 FRNRAP. The V gene end was trimmed by 0 bases and the J gene end by 6 bases; junction bases not matched to a gene: 10. Here the CDR3 DNA reads TGTGCTAGTGGTTTGGTCTTGGGGACAGGTGGGAGTCAGCCCCAGCATTTT. It is translated as CASGLVLGTGGSQPQHF.

The chain joins TRBV7-9 to TRBJ2-7; TRBD2 agrees at 9 bases. Per germline, CDR1 SEHNR and CDR2 FQNEAQ (reference sequence). V shed 10 bases and J 1 base; nucleotides not matched to a gene: 8. CDR3 length: 14 amino acids. In DNA form, the CDR3 reads TGTGCCACTTCGACTAGCGGCATTTCCTACGAGCAGTACTTC. Protein sequence: CATSTSGISYEQYF.

The V and J genes are TRBV3-1 (or the pseudogene TRBV3-2) and TRBJ2-3; perhaps TRBD2 as D (5 bases). Germline V CDR1 and CDR2: LGHDT, YNNKEL (reference sequence). The germline V and J ends were trimmed by 5 bases and 5 bases, with 5 bases remaining between them. There are 11 residues in the CDR3. CDR3 sequence reads: CASSEGDTQYF. The CDR3 bases are TGTGCCAGCAGCGAGGGAGATACGCAGTATTTT.

This chain uses TRBV13 with TRBJ2-1; 8 positions match TRBD1. This CDR3 spans 16 amino acids. Germline V gene data show CDR1 as PRHDT and CDR2 as FYEKMQ (reference sequence). With 1 base clipped from V and 6 bases from J, the junction kept 8 bases outside the gene matches. CDR3 coding DNA: TGTGCCAGCAGCTTAGCCCCCACTACAGGGGGCAATGAGCAGTTCTTC. The encoded protein is CASSLAPTTGGNEQFF.

The CDR3 region is CASSRSSYNSPLHF. As DNA, the CDR3 is TGTGCCAGCAGCCGCAGCTCCTATAATTCACCCCTCCACTTT. The chain is built from TRBV5-8 and TRBJ1-6; D not certain. There are 14 residues in the CDR3. From germline, CDR1 is SGHTS and CDR2 YDEGEE. Trimming removed 4 bases from V and 0 bases from J, with 5 bases in between.

The J gene is TRBJ2-5, the V gene TRBV5-6, with D unresolved. CDR1 SGHDT and CDR2 YYEEEE come from the germline V gene. CDR3 size: 15 residues. The ends were cut back, 1 base at V and 2 bases at J, with 12 bases in the middle. The CDR3 coding sequence is TGTGCCAGCAGCTTGCGGCTTAGCAGACAAGAGACCCAGTACTTC. It translates to CASSLRLSRQETQYF.

This clone showed up just once. CDR3 nucleotide sequence: TGCGCCAGCAGCTTGGAACGAGGTGAGCAGTTCTTC. Its protein product is CASSLERGEQFF. This chain links TRBV5-1 with TRBJ2-1; D not resolved. Trimming cost V 0 bases and J 9 bases, with 7 bases left between them. Germline CDR1 SGHRS, CDR2 YFSETQ. The CDR3 has 12 residues.

CDR3 region: CASSRQGLAEAFF. The CDR3, as DNA: TGTGCCAGCAGCCGACAGGGCCTGGCTGAAGCTTTCTTT. The chain couples TRBV2 to TRBJ1-1; 7 bases align to TRBD1. This CDR3 spans 13 amino acids. The V gene end was trimmed by 6 bases and the J gene end by 6 bases; junction bases not matched to a gene: 7. The germline CDR1 and CDR2 sequences are SNHLY and FYNNEI.

The chain links TRBV5-1 to TRBJ2-7; D may be TRBD2 (6 bases). Germline V gives CDR1 SGHRS, CDR2 YFSETQ. This CDR3 has 16 amino acids. The germline V and J ends were trimmed by 0 bases and 3 bases, with 16 bases remaining between them. CDR3 region: CASSLEGTAGSYEQYF. The CDR3 nucleotides read TGCGCCAGCAGCTTGGAGGGGACGGCCGGGAGCTACGAGCAGTACTTC.

A few counts support this clone. The chain couples TRBV7-8 to TRBJ2-7; 9 nucleotides match TRBD1. CDR1 and CDR2 (germline): SGHVS, FQNEAQ. The V segment lost 1 base and the J segment 9 bases; nucleotides outside the gene matches: 10. The CDR3 has 15 residues. CDR3 coding DNA: TGTGCCAGCAGCTTAGAAGGGACAGGGCTGAATTGGCAGTACTTC. Translated, it gives CASSLEGTGLNWQYF. Full variable domain (remainder filled in from reference TRBV7-8 and TRBJ2-7): GAGVSQSPRYKVAKRGQDVALRCDPISGHVSLFWYQQALGQGPEFLTYFQNEAQLDKSGLPSDRFFAERPEGSVSTLKIQRTQQEDSAVYLCASSLEGTGLNWQYFGPGTRLTVT.

V is TRBV9 and J is TRBJ2-1; 14 nucleotides line up with TRBD2. Germline CDR1 reads SGDLS; CDR2 reads YYNGEE. The CDR3 sequence is 18 residues long. J gave up 7 bases and V 3 bases, and 12 bases lay outside the gene matches. The CDR3 here is CASSAPLTSGGAGNEQFF. DNA for the CDR3: TGTGCCAGCAGCGCCCCGTTGACTAGCGGGGGGGCTGGGAATGAGCAGTTCTTC.

The chain employs TRBV25-1 and TRBJ1-3; weak D call: TRBD1 (6 bases). CDR1 and CDR2 (germline): MGHDK, SYGVNS. This CDR3 is built from 13 residues. The V and J ends lost 5 bases and 12 bases respectively, with 17 bases between them. CDR3 DNA: TGTGCCAGCAGTCCGGACAGCTCAACGGTCATATATTTT. This encodes CASSPDSSTVIYF.

This clone was seen more than once but under ten times. CDR3 coding DNA: TGTGCCATCAGAAACGGACAGGGGAGTTCTCTCGGTGGTTCACCCCTCCACTTT. This translates into CAIRNGQGSSLGGSPLHF. The V gene is TRBV10-3, the J gene TRBJ1-6, with 9 bases aligning to TRBD1. Germline-derived CDR1 and CDR2 are ENHRY and SYGVKD. The CDR3 has 18 amino acids. The junction had 18 bases not matched to a gene; V was cut back by 6 bases and J by 9 bases.